Listed below are T cell receptor beta chains from one sample, sequenced in a study of Ad26.COV2.S vaccination and SARS-CoV-2 variants. TCRdb's table, derived via immunoSEQ multiplex PCR, lists solely in-frame clones and lacks some. The table shows hundreds of thousands of clones, with 89% occurring only once. The input for sequencing was peripheral blood, taken in a trial of Ad26.COV2.S vaccine versus placebo. The source is a person between 18 and 59 years old who received the Ad26.COV2.S COVID-19 vaccine or a placebo. CDR3s include the opening cysteine and the closing phenylalanine or tryptophan. Clone size is given for some rows only: seen once, a few or many times, or a class if the clone is expanded.

J gene: TRBJ1-5
clone size: few
CDR3 length: 15
V gene: TRBV27
CDR3 protein: CASSLSYGSNQPQHF

J gene: TRBJ2-2
clone size: -
CDR3 length: 13
V gene: TRBV7-3
CDR3 protein: CASREPNTGELFF

J gene: TRBJ1-1
clone size: -
CDR3 length: 13
V gene: TRBV7-9
CDR3 protein: CASSLEENTEAFF

J gene: TRBJ2-5
clone size: -
CDR3 length: 15
V gene: TRBV11-3
CDR3 protein: CASSPFPGERETQYF

J gene: TRBJ2-1
clone size: -
CDR3 length: 15
V gene: TRBV7-2
CDR3 protein: CASSLAAGGYNEQFF

J gene: TRBJ1-2
clone size: -
CDR3 length: 12
V gene: TRBV30
CDR3 protein: CAWSVNRYGYTF

J gene: TRBJ2-1
clone size: -
CDR3 length: 12
V gene: TRBV7-6
CDR3 protein: CATSGGYNEQFF

J gene: TRBJ1-1
clone size: -
CDR3 length: 15
V gene: TRBV6-1
CDR3 protein: CASSESPKRGTEAFF

J gene: TRBJ2-5
clone size: -
CDR3 length: 13
V gene: TRBV30
CDR3 protein: CAWENGGAATQYF

J gene: TRBJ2-3
clone size: -
CDR3 length: 13
V gene: TRBV7-3
CDR3 protein: CASSFIPPDTQYF

J gene: TRBJ1-5
clone size: -
CDR3 length: 13
V gene: TRBV6-6
CDR3 protein: CASRDRGAQPQHF

J gene: TRBJ2-7
clone size: -
CDR3 length: 16
V gene: TRBV4-3
CDR3 protein: CASSQGTGTRGIEQYF

J gene: TRBJ1-2
clone size: -
CDR3 length: 15
V gene: TRBV11-2
CDR3 protein: CASSFSRGQVYGYTF

J gene: TRBJ2-1
clone size: -
CDR3 length: 16
V gene: TRBV19
CDR3 protein: CASSIGAGPLHNEQFF

J gene: TRBJ2-2
clone size: once
CDR3 length: 11
V gene: TRBV6-6
CDR3 protein: CASKGTGELFF

J gene: TRBJ2-3
clone size: -
CDR3 length: 14
V gene: TRBV4-2
CDR3 protein: CASSGTSGSDTQYF

J gene: TRBJ2-4
clone size: -
CDR3 length: 15
V gene: TRBV7-2
CDR3 protein: CASSSRRGAKNIQYF

J gene: TRBJ1-6
clone size: -
CDR3 length: 16
V gene: TRBV30
CDR3 protein: CASTHGRSSYNSPLHF

J gene: TRBJ1-1
clone size: -
CDR3 length: 12
V gene: TRBV10-2
CDR3 protein: CASSEVHTEAFF

J gene: TRBJ2-7
clone size: -
CDR3 length: 15
V gene: TRBV7-8
CDR3 protein: CASSLGRADTYEQYF

J gene: TRBJ1-2
clone size: -
CDR3 length: 14
V gene: TRBV18
CDR3 protein: CASSPSRGPGGYTF

J gene: TRBJ2-2
clone size: -
CDR3 length: 14
V gene: TRBV5-4
CDR3 protein: CASSWDRAAGELFF